This T cell receptor (beta chain) was observed in a study of CD8+CD57+ T cells in acquired aplastic anemia (dated by TCRdb to the late 2010s). The study in broad terms: A mean of about 3.2 ug of DNA, ranging from about 0.17 to 30 ug, was extracted from sorted CD4+ and CD8+ cells. CD8+CD57+ expansion was defined as frequency above the mean frequency observed in healthy subjects.

Genomic DNA served as template for TCR beta VDJ combination and CDR3 sequence profiling. An Illumina HiSeq 2000 was the platform used for TCR repertoire sequencing. The study's own analysis went as follows. TRBV/TRBJ rearrangement plots, CDR3 size and DJ length profiles, and Simpson's diversity index were used to evaluate the repertoires. The most abundant DNA sequence in the deep sequencing data was defined as the immunodominant clone. CDR3 amino acid sequences were screened for sharing across subjects and compared with published repertoires and the VDJdb database. The raw public reads went through TCRdb reprocessing: fastp at Q25, MiXCR clone calling, in-frame beta chains kept. Each entry merges the rows of one CDR3 protein and shows their most common DNA and genes. These V and J calls rely on TCRdb rather than the paper's analysis. The sample table contains some 200,000 distinct CDR3 sequences; only one count was recorded for roughly 45% of them. The ten largest clones add up to roughly 21% of the sample.

This clonotype showed up many times. Its recognized antigen is unknown. Qualities for individual bases were not recorded, and no much larger clone is one base off. The germline V and J ends show losses of 5 bases and 4 bases respectively, and no gene match explains 5 bases of the junction. Including the terminal cysteine and phenylalanine, the CDR3 comprises 13 residues. CDR3 DNA only is kept here, 39 bases in frame from base 1. The CDR1 and CDR2 encoded by the germline V gene are ENHRY and SYGVKD. Study-level results and caveats: About 30 CD8+ CDR3 sequences were found to be shared between patients and controls, but these sequences appeared to be highly expressed in patients and within the immunodominant clones of the patients. CD8+ Simpson's diversity did not differ significantly between patients and healthy controls (P=0.060).

Flow cytometry had shown CD8+CD57+ cell expansion in the patients selected for sequencing. Severe acquired aplastic anemia was diagnosed in all patients according to International Study of Aplastic Anemia and Agranulocytosis and Camitta criteria. No patient had received any therapy when blood was sampled. TCR repertoires of sorted CD4+ and CD8+ blood T cells from severe aplastic anemia patients and healthy subjects were deep-sequenced in the study. Patients were enrolled in the USA under clinicaltrials.gov protocols 00001620, 01623167, 00001397, 00071045, 00081523 and 00961064. Ficoll-Paque density gradient centrifugation was used to isolate peripheral blood mononuclear cells. Before DNA extraction, CD4+ and CD8+ T cells were sorted by FACS or by magnetic beads.

The sequenced sample was sorted CD4+, CD8+, or CD8+CD57+ T cells (not recorded which) from PBMCs. This receptor chain uses TRBV10-3 and TRBJ2-7; 7 nucleotides in the junction match TRBD1. This receptor was taken from a human donor with aplastic anemia. The DNA is as follows: TGTGCCATCAGTACCGGGACAGATTACGAGCAGTACTTC. This sequence encodes CAISTGTDYEQYF.